A single sample gave rise to the 16 T cell receptor beta chains below, sequenced in a study of STAT5B mutations in CD4+ large granular lymphocyte leukemia. Libraries were prepared by immunoSEQ multiplex PCR; TCRdb keeps only in-frame clonotypes and omits some of them. Found here are about 34,000 clones, roughly four fifths of them singletons; the top ten hold more than 2%. The sequenced sample was CD4+ T cells from blood buffy coats. Every receptor here comes from a human donor in good health.

The CDR3 loop reads CASSDETLGDYGYTF. The CDR3 region has the DNA TGCGCCAGCAGTGACGAGACCCTCGGGGACTATGGCTACACCTTC. This chain links TRBV10-2 with TRBJ1-2; no clear D gene. The CDR3 covers 15 residues. Deletions cut 3 bases from V and 3 bases from J, with 14 bases between. Germline V CDR1 and CDR2: WSHSY, SAAADI.

V is TRBV4-2 and J is TRBJ1-6; no firm D call. With 1 base removed from V and 7 bases from J, the gap between germline ends came to 11 bases. CDR1 LGHNA and CDR2 YNFKEQ come from the germline V gene. The CDR3 totals 15 residues. In DNA, the CDR3 is TGTGCCAGCAGCCAAGCCACAGATGGGAATTCACCCCTCCACTTT. This translates into CASSQATDGNSPLHF.

V usage is TRBV19 and J usage is TRBJ2-3; weak D call: TRBD2 (6 bases). This CDR3 comprises 14 residues. V was cut by 10 bases and J by 1 base, with 15 bases left in between. Germline-derived CDR1 and CDR2 are LNHDA and SQIVND (reference sequence). The CDR3 DNA sequence: TGTGCCACTTGTTGGGGGGACTGCACAGATACGCAGTATTTT. Translating gives CATCWGDCTDTQYF.

The chain employs TRBV28 and TRBJ1-5; the D gene is possibly TRBD1 (5 bases). The V gene lost 3 bases and the J gene lost 9 bases, with 9 bases spanning the gap. The germline V gene encodes CDR1 MDHEN and CDR2 SYDVKM. The CDR3 consists of 12 residues. CDR3 sequence: CASSFIGGPQHF. CDR3 nucleotides: TGTGCCAGCAGTTTTATCGGGGGGCCCCAGCATTTT.

The J gene is TRBJ2-5, the V gene TRBV18; the D call may be TRBD1 or TRBD2 (5 bases each). The CDR3 has 14 amino acids. V gave up 4 bases and J gave up 5 bases, with 14 bases separating them. The germline V gene has CDR1 KGHSH and CDR2 LQKENI. In DNA, the CDR3 is TGTGCCAGCTCACGGACCGACAGAGGGGAGACCCAGTACTTC. Translating gives CASSRTDRGETQYF.

The chain combines TRBV4-1 with TRBJ1-2; 7 bases match TRBD1. Trimming took 4 bases from V and 4 from J; bases not matched to a gene: 9. The germline V gene encodes CDR1 MGHRA and CDR2 YSYEKL. The CDR3 runs to 15 residues. The CDR3: CASSPTSTGPYGYTF. CDR3 DNA: TGCGCCAGCAGCCCTACTTCGACAGGGCCCTATGGCTACACCTTC.

J is TRBJ2-7 and V is TRBV11-3, with 7 bases that match TRBD1. The CDR3 sequence is 14 residues long. Per the germline V gene, CDR1 is SGHNT and CDR2 is YENEEA. The V gene end was trimmed by 4 bases and the J gene end by 2 bases; junction bases not matched to a gene: 5. The DNA of the CDR3 is TGTGCCAGCAGCTCGGGACAGCAGCCCTACGAGCAGTACTTC. It is translated as CASSSGQQPYEQYF.

The rearrangement uses TRBV7-2 and TRBJ2-7; 7 bases map to TRBD2. From germline, CDR1 is SGHTA and CDR2 FQGNSA. J lost 1 base, V lost 1 base, and 1 base had no gene match. The CDR3 length is 14 residues. The CDR3 DNA reads TGTGCCAGCAGCTTAGACGGGGGGTCCTACGAGCAGTACTTC. The encoded protein is CASSLDGGSYEQYF.

V gene TRBV6-1 combines with J gene TRBJ2-7; D is possibly TRBD2 (6 bases). Germline V gene data show CDR1 as MNHNS and CDR2 as SASEGT. This CDR3 contains 15 residues. V shed 6 bases and J shed 0 bases, with 15 bases lying between them. The CDR3 nucleotides are TGTGCCAGCAGATGGGGGGACTTAAGCTCCTACGAGCAGTACTTC. It specifies CASRWGDLSSYEQYF.

The J gene is TRBJ2-2, the V gene TRBV27; D uncertain. This CDR3 region has 13 residues. Germline assignment: CDR1 MNHEY and CDR2 SMNVEV (reference sequence). Trimming took off 1 base at V and 6 bases at J, with 6 bases between the two ends. CDR3 DNA: TGTGCCAGCAGTTTATTTGCCGCCGGGGAGCTGTTTTTT. The encoded protein is CASSLFAAGELFF.

The chain uses TRBV29-1 and TRBJ2-1, with D uncertain. This CDR3 has 15 amino acids. Trimming pared 5 bases from V and 4 bases from J, leaving 18 bases between. Germline V gene sequence: CDR1 SQVTM, CDR2 ANQGSEA. This CDR3 reads CSVSGRPPVYNEQFF. The CDR3 DNA sequence: TGCAGCGTTTCCGGACGACCTCCCGTATACAATGAGCAGTTCTTC.

This clone was seen more than once but under ten times. The CDR3 protein is CATARDSYEQYF. The CDR3 bases are TGTGCCACCGCACGGGACAGCTACGAGCAGTACTTC. This chain connects TRBV2 to TRBJ2-7; 7 bases match TRBD1. This CDR3 has 12 amino acids. The V gene end was trimmed by 10 bases and the J gene end by 3 bases; junction bases not matched to a gene: 6. The germline V gene encodes CDR1 SNHLY and CDR2 FYNNEI. Filled out from reference TRBV2 and TRBJ2-7, the complete variable domain reads EPEVTQTPSHQVTQMGQEVILRCVPISNHLYFYWYRQILGQKVEFLVSFYNNEISEKSEIFDDQFSVERPDGSNFTLKIRSTKLEDSAMYFCATARDSYEQYFGPGTRLTVT.

V and J are TRBV6-5 and TRBJ2-7; 8 bases fit TRBD1. Unmatched junction bases numbered 9, after V lost 4 bases and J lost 4 bases. CDR1 and CDR2 from the germline V gene are MNHEY and SVGAGI. This CDR3 region has 15 residues. The CDR3 DNA is TGTGCCAGCAGTTCCCAGGGGGCCCCAGGGTACGAGCAGTACTTC. Encoded protein: CASSSQGAPGYEQYF.

This clone turned up a few times. The chain combines TRBV27 with TRBJ2-7, with TRBD1 matching over 8 bases. CDR1 and CDR2 from the germline V gene are MNHEY and SMNVEV (reference sequence). V shed 3 bases, J shed 7 bases, and the junction held 5 bases outside the gene matches. CDR3 size: 13 residues. This CDR3 is CASSLQGAREQYF. The CDR3 nucleotides are TGTGCCAGCAGTTTGCAGGGGGCGAGAGAGCAGTACTTC.

This clone was counted only a few times. The CDR3, as DNA: TGTGCCAGCAGCACAGGGGGCTCTGGGGCCAACGTCCTGACTTTC. Translating it yields CASSTGGSGANVLTF. The chain has TRBV11-3 and TRBJ2-6, with 8 nucleotides matching TRBD1. With 5 bases clipped from V and 0 bases from J, the junction kept 0 bases outside the gene matches. Germline V gene lookup returns CDR1 SGHNT and CDR2 YENEEA. This CDR3 spans 15 amino acids.

This chain joins TRBV2 and TRBJ2-5; the match to TRBD1 covers 10 bases. V was pared by 8 bases and J by 4 bases, with 4 bases of the junction left unmatched. This CDR3 spans 13 amino acids. CDR1 and CDR2 from the germline V gene are SNHLY and FYNNEI. The CDR3 DNA follows: TGTGCCAGCCGGGACAGGGGAACAGAGACCCAGTACTTC. It yields the protein CASRDRGTETQYF.